The T cell receptor beta chain described here comes from a study of T cell repertoires in cytomegalovirus infection. Findings and caveats of the study: Dominating the ex vivo response were TCR beta clonotypes that were CMV-specific and HLA-C-restricted.

V dropped 7 bases and J dropped 7 bases, with 16 bases sitting between them. The CDR3 totals 13 residues. The germline V gene has CDR1 MNHNY and CDR2 SVGAGI (reference sequence). This clonotype was detected only a few times. Its antigen is still unknown. TCRdb processed the reads anew with MiXCR; each CDR3 protein has one entry. The data hold 150,000 to 200,000 distinct CDR3 sequences, with roughly 19% observed a single time. The chain employs TRBV6-6 and TRBJ1-2, with D possibly matching TRBD1 (6 bases). Sequenced sample: PBMCs. The clonotype originates from a human donor in good health (CMV status not recorded). Some clones in this sample may be carry-over from other donors' samples. The CDR3 sequence is CASTPGGWVGYTF. CDR3 nucleotide sequence: TGTGCCAGCACCCCGGGGGGCTGGGTTGGCTACACCTTC.